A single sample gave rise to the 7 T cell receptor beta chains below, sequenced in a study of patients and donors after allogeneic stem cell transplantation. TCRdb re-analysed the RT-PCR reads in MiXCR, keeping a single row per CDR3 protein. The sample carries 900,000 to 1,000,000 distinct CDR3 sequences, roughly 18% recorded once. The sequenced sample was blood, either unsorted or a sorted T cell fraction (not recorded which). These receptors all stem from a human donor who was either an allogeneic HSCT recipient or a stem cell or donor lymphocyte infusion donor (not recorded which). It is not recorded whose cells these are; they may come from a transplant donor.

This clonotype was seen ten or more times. In nucleotides, the CDR3 is TGTGCCAGCAGTTTAGCGGGCTTCTACAATGAGCAGTTCTTC. Its protein is CASSLAGFYNEQFF. The rearrangement joins TRBV12-3 or TRBV12-4 to TRBJ2-1, with D unclear. The CDR3 length is 14 residues. V was cut by 0 bases and J by 3 bases, with 6 bases left in between.

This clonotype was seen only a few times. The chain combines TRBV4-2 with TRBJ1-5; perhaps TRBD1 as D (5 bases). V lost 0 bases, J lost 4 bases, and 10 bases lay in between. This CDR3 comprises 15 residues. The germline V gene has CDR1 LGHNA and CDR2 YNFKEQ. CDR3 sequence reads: CASSQDGALNQPQHF. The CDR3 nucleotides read TGTGCCAGCAGCCAAGACGGGGCTCTTAATCAGCCCCAGCATTTT.

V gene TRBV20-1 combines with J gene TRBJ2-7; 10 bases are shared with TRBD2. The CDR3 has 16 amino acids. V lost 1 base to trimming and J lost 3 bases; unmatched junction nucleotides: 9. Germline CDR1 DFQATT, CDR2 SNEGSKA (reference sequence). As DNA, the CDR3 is TGCAGTGCTAGAGTTCGCCTTACTAGCGGGAACTACGAGCAGTACTTC. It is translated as CSARVRLTSGNYEQYF.

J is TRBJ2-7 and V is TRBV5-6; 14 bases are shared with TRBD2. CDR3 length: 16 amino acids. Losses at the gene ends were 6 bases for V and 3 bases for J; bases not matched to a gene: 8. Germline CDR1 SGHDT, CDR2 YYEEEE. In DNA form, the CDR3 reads TGTGCCAGCACCCCTCGACTAGCGGGGGGGCTCTACGAGCAGTACTTC. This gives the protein CASTPRLAGGLYEQYF.

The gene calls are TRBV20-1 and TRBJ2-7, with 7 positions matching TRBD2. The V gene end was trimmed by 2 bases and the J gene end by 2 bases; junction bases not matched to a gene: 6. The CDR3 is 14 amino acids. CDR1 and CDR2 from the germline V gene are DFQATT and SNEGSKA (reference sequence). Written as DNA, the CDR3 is TGCAGTGCTAGATTGCCCGGGGGGACCTACGAGCAGTACTTC. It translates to CSARLPGGTYEQYF.

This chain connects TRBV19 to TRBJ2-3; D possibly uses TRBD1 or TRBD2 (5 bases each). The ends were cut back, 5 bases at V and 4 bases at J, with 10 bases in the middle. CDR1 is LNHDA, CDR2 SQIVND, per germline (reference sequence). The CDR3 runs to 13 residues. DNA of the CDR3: TGTGCCAGTAGTGGGACCCTCTCAGATACGCAGTATTTT. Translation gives CASSGTLSDTQYF. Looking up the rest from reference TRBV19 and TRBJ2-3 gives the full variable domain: DGGITQSPKYLFRKEGQNVTLSCEQNLNHDAMYWYRQDPGQGLRLIYYSQIVNDFQKGDIAEGYSVSREKKESFPLTVTSAQKNPTAFYLCASSGTLSDTQYFGPGTRLTVL.

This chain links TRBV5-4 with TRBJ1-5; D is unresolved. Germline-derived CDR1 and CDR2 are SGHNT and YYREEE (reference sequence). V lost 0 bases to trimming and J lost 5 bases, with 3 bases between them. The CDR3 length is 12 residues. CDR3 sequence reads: CASSLDDQPQHF. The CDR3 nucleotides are TGTGCCAGCAGCTTGGATGATCAGCCCCAGCATTTT.